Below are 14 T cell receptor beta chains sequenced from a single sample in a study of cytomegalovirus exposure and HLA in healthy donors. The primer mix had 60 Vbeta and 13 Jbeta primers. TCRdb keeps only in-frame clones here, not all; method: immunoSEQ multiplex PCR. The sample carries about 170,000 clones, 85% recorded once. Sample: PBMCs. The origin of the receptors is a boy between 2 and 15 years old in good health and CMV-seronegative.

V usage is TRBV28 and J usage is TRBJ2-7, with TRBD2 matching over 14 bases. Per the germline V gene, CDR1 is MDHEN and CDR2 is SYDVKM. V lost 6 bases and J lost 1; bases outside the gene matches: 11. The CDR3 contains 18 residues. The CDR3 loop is CASRLGGLAGDGSYEQYF. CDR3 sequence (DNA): TGTGCCAGCAGATTGGGGGGACTAGCGGGAGATGGGTCCTACGAGCAGTACTTC.

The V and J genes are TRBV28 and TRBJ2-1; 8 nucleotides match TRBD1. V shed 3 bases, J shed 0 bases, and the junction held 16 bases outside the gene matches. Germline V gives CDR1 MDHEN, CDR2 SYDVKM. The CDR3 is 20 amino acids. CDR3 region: CASSFPGTGDIPSSYNEQFF. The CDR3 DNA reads TGTGCCAGCAGTTTTCCCGGGACAGGCGATATTCCCAGCTCCTACAATGAGCAGTTCTTC. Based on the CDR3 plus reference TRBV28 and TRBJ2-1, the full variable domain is DVKVTQSSRYLVKRTGEKVFLECVQDMDHENMFWYRQDPGLGLRLIYFSYDVKMKEKGDIPEGYSVSREKKERFSLILESASTNQTSMYLCASSFPGTGDIPSSYNEQFFGPGTRLTVL.

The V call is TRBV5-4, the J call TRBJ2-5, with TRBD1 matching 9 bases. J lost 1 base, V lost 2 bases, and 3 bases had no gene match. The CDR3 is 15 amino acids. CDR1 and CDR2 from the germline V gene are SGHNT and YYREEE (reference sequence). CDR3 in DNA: TGTGCCAGCAGCTTCGACAGGGGGGCCCAAGAGACCCAGTACTTC. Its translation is CASSFDRGAQETQYF. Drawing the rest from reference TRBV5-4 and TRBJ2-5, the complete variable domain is ETGVTQSPTHLIKTRGQQVTLRCSSQSGHNTVSWYQQALGQGPQFIFQYYREEENGRGNFPPRFSGLQFPNYSSELNVNALELDDSALYLCASSFDRGAQETQYFGPGTRLLVL.

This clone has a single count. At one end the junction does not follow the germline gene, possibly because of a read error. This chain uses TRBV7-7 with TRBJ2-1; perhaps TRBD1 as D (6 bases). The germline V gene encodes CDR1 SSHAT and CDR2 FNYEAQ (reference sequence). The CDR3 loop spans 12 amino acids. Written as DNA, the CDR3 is TGTGCTAGCAGCCAGGGGTGGGATGAGCAGTTCTTC. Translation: CASSQGWDEQFF.

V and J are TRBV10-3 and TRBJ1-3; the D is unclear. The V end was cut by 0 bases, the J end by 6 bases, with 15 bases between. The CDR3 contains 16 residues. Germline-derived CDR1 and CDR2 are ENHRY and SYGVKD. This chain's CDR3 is CAISESVLRGQNTIYF. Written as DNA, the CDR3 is TGTGCCATCAGTGAGTCGGTGCTTCGTGGGCAAAACACCATATATTTT.

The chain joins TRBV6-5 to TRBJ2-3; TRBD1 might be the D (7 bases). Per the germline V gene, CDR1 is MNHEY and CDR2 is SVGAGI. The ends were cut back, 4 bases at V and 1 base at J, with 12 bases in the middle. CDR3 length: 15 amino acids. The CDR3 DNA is TGTGCCAGCAGTTCCCCCAGGGGGGGCACAGATACGCAGTATTTT. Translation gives CASSSPRGGTDTQYF.

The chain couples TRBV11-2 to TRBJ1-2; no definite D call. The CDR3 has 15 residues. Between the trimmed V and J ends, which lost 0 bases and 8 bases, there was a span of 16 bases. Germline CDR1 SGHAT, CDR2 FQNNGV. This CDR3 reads CASSLDPDTSAGYTF. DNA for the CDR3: TGTGCCAGCAGCTTAGACCCAGACACGTCAGCCGGCTACACCTTC. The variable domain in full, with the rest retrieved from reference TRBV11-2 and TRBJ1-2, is EAGVAQSPRYKIIEKRQSVAFWCNPISGHATLYWYQQILGQGPKLLIQFQNNGVVDDSQLPKDRFSAERLKGVDSTLKIQPAKLEDSAVYLCASSLDPDTSAGYTFGSGTRLTVV.

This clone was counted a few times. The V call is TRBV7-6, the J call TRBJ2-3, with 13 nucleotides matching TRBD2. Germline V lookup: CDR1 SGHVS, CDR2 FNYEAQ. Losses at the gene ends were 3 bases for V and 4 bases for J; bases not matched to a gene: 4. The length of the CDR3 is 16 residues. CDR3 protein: CASSFGTSGASDTQYF. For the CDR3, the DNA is TGTGCCAGCAGCTTCGGGACTAGCGGGGCGTCAGATACGCAGTATTTT.

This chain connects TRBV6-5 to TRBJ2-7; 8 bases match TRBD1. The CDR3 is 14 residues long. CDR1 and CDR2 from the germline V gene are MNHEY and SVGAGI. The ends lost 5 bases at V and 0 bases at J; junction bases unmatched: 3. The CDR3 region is CASSTGGGSYEQYV. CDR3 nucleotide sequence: TGTGCCAGCAGTACAGGGGGAGGCTCCTACGAGCAGTACGTC.

The CDR3 DNA reads TGTGCCAGTAAAATACAGGGGATACCCTACGAGCAGTACGTC. Protein sequence: CASKIQGIPYEQYV. V is TRBV19 and J is TRBJ2-7, with 7 bases that match TRBD1. V lost 7 bases, J lost 2 bases, and 8 bases stayed unmatched. Germline V gene sequence: CDR1 LNHDA, CDR2 SQIVND (reference sequence). This CDR3 contains 14 residues.

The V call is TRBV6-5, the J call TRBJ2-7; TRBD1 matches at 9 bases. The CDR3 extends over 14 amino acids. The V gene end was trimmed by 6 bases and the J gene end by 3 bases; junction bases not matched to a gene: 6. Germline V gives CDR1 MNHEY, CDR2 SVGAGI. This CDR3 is CASRPGTGYYEQYF. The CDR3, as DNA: TGTGCCAGCAGACCCGGGACAGGGTACTACGAGCAGTACTTC.

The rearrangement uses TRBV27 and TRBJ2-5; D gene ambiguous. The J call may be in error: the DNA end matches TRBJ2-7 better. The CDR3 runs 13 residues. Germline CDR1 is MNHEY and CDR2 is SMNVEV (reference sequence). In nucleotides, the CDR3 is TGTGCCAGCAGTTTAGGAGAAAACTACGAGCAGTACTTC. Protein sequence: CASSLGENYEQYF.

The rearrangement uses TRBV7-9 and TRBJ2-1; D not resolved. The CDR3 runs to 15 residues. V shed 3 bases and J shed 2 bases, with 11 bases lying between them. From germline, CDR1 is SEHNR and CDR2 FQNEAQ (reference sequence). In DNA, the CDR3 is TGTGCCAGCAGCTTGGAACTATCACCCTACAATGAGCAGTTCTTC. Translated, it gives CASSLELSPYNEQFF.

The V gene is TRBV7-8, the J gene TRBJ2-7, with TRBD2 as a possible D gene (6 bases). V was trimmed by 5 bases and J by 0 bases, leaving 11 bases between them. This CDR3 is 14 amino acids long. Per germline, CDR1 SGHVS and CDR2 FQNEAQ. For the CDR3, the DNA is TGTGCCAGCAGCCCGGACTACAACTCCTACGAGCAGTACTTC. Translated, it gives CASSPDYNSYEQYF.